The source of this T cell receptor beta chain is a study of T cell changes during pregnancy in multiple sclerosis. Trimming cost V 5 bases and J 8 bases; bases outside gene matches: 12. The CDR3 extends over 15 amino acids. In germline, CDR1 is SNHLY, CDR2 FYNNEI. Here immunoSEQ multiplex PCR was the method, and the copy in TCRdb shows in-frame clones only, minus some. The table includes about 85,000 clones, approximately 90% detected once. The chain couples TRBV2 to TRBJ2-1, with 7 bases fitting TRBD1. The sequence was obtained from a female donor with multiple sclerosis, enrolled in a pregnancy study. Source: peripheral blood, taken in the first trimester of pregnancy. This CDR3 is CASSLTGDFDDEQFF. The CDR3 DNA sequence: TGTGCCAGCAGTCTTACAGGGGATTTCGACGATGAGCAGTTCTTC.